This entry is about one T cell receptor (beta chain). Its specific antigen is unknown. No per-base quality is available; no much larger clone lies one base away. Healthy HIV-negative adults with no recently reported acute infections or vaccinations were included as donors. All donors were Caucasian adults living in Nashville, Tennessee, USA. CD4+ T cells were enriched by magnetic negative selection; naive cells were then positively selected on CD45RA, and the negative fraction formed the memory subset. After blood collection by leukapheresis, PBMCs were isolated using Ficoll-Histopaque density gradient centrifugation and then cryopreserved in the vapor phase of liquid nitrogen. Analytical flow cytometry was used to check the purity and quantity of every magnetically sorted T cell population. Each sorted fraction had its genomic DNA isolated and then quantified by UV absorbance on a Nanodrop 2000c.

These data belong to a study of shared clonotypes between healthy human individuals (dated by TCRdb to the early 2020s). General notes on the study: The cohort included a few men and a couple of women between 18 and 49 years of age. For each donor, three plates each were used for CD4 naive and CD4 memory, two plates were used for CD8 naive, and one plate was used for CD8 memory. To estimate repertoire size and how much clonotype sharing occurs between individuals, the study deeply sequenced the blood TCR repertoires of roughly 5 healthy adults. Different laboratories and diverse techniques were used to prepare libraries and sequence TCR repertoires, to increase sequencing depth and limit assay-specific biases. Per donor, leukapheresis produced somewhere between about 0.8 and 9.5 billion PBMCs.

Results and caveats for the whole study, not just this receptor: Sampling was limited to blood, and TCR repertoires in tissue likely differ from TCR repertoires in blood. Higher generation probabilities were observed for clonotypes shared by all four sorted-subset donors than for non-shared clonotypes. The small number of donors limited the genetic and exposure-history diversity represented. Even with the large sequencing depth, rarefaction of the sorted-subset datasets indicated that sequencing was incomplete. Larger estimated clonotype richness was generally found for naive subsets than for memory subsets. Pairwise subsampling led to the expectation that sequencing depth would affect the degree of clonotype sharing among donors. Sharing across several donors was observed for approximately 5% of naive CD4, around 3.5% of naive CD8, about 2.5% of memory CD4, and around 0.4% of memory CD8 clonotypes.

Using the deep immunoSEQ assay, TCR CDR3 regions were amplified from genomic DNA by multiplex PCR. Extracted genomic DNA from each cell subset was distributed evenly across all wells of several immunoSEQ 96-well plates, and each plate was treated as a replicate. Each replicate PCR for sorted subsets received roughly 0.2 ug genomic DNA, equal to about 30,000 T cell genomes. Purified libraries were quantified with a Qubit 3.0 fluorometer, sized on a Bioanalyzer 2100, and re-quantified with the KAPA Library Quantification kit. A separate single-read 150-cycle Illumina NextSeq 550 flow cell was used to sequence each immunoSEQ 96-well plate. Per the source publication's procedure: Because the immunoSEQ output included only junctional sequences and no quality scores, the filtering could not be the same as the filtering used for full-length reads. Sequences were annotated with PyIR, a Python wrapper for IgBLAST v1.9, using IMGT germline references to assign V/J genes and CDR3. Reads were filtered out if the reads had weak V/J assignments (E-value above 1e-6), no CDR3, stop codons, out-of-frame junctions, or ambiguous translated residues. V3J clonotypes were defined as sequences sharing an identical inferred V gene, J gene, and CDR3 amino acid sequence. The percentage overlap between two repertoires was calculated by dividing the number of shared unique clonotypes by the size of the smaller repertoire. Richness of each repertoire was evaluated using RTK rarefaction, the Chao1 estimator, and Recon v2.1 estimates of unobserved clonotypes. For all TCRbeta clonotypes obtained by the gDNA method from four donors, generation probabilities were computed with OLGA. Here the immuneACCESS table is served through TCRdb, limited to in-frame sequences with V and J called. Missing clones are a known gap in these copies; in checked studies unresolved V genes cover under half, and the rest lacks a known reason. V and J calls and clone size are as listed in that table; D and trimming were resolved from the DNA. The sample table records 2 million to 2.5 million clones; more than 90% of these occur just once. The ten largest clones capture roughly 0.13% of the sample.

Trimming takes 4 bases from V and 2 bases from J, and the germline ends sit 7 bases apart. The CDR3, from cysteine to phenylalanine, totals 13 residues. Only CDR3 DNA remains: 39 bases, in frame from the first base. CDR1 SNHLY and CDR2 FYNNEI were looked up in the germline V gene. Sequenced material: naive CD4+ T cells sorted from blood. The intended sense of this specimen's cell subset or site label: CD45RA+ positively selected. Recombination joined TRBV2 with TRBJ2-3; perhaps TRBD2 is the D gene, with 6 bases matching. This TCR was recovered from a man aged 18 to 30 in good health. For the CDR3, the sequence is CASSVDYTDTQYF. The DNA sequence is given as TGTGCCAGCAGTGTGGACTACACAGATACGCAGTATTTT.